This T cell receptor beta chain was retrieved from a study of T cell repertoires in cytomegalovirus infection. TCRdb redid the calling of the reads with MiXCR, one entry per CDR3 protein. The sample carries around 120,000 distinct CDR3 sequences, roughly 39% recorded once. A few counts support this clonotype. The target antigen is unknown. The CDR3 consists of 13 residues. Germline V gene lookup returns CDR1 LNHDA and CDR2 SQIVND (reference sequence). V lost 5 bases to trimming and J lost 1 base, with 9 bases between them. This specimen consisted of CD8+ T cells from cultured PBMCs, obtained from culture after CMV antigen stimulation. The sequence derives from a human donor in good health (CMV status not recorded). Some clones in this sample may be carry-over from other donors' samples. The chain recombines TRBV19 with TRBJ2-7; maybe TRBD1 (5 bases). CDR3 in amino acids: CASSEDISYEQYF. In nucleotides, the CDR3 is TGTGCCAGTAGTGAGGACATATCCTACGAGCAGTACTTC.